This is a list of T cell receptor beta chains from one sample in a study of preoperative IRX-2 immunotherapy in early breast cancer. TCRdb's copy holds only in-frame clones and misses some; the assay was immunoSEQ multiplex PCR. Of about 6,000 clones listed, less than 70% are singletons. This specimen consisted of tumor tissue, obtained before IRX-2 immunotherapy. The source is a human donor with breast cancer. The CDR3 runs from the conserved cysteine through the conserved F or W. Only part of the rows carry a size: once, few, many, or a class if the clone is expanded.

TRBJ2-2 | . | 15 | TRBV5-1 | CASYTGLAATGELFF
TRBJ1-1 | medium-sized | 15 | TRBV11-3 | CASSLPTGKDTEAFF
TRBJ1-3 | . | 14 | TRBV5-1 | CASTEPGGADTIYF
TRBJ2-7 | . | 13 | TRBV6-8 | CASSWTSSYEQYF
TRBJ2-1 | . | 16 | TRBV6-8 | CASRQGGLAANNEQFF
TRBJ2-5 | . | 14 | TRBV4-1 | CASSPGDGQETQYF
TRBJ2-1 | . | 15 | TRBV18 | CASLQTSGRSVGQFF
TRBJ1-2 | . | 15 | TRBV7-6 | CASSLGTARPYGYTF
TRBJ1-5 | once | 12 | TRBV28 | CASKGSNQPQHF
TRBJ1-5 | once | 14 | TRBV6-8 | CASSRGRGNQPQHF
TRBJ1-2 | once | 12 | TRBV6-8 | CASSYGRYGYTF
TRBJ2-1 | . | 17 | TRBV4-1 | CTSSQMGPRGPYNEQFF